The 4 T cell receptor beta chains below all came from one sample that was sequenced in a study of T cells in narcolepsy. Some clones are missing from TCRdb's copy, which holds only in-frame ones; the method was immunoSEQ multiplex PCR. This table has around 32,000 clones, roughly 80% appearing once. Sequenced sample: CD45RA- memory CD4+ T cells from PBMCs. These receptors came from a human donor with narcolepsy.

The chain is built from TRBV5-4 and TRBJ2-6; no reliable D call. In germline, CDR1 is SGHNT, CDR2 YYREEE (reference sequence). V was shortened by 8 bases and J by 4 bases, with 10 bases between the two germline ends. CDR3 length: 13 amino acids. The CDR3 DNA sequence: TGTGCCAGTGGCCTCTGGGGGGCCAACGTCCTGACTTTC. Translating it yields CASGLWGANVLTF.

The chain is built from TRBV4-2 and TRBJ2-7; 7 bases agree with TRBD2. Trimming at V came to 0 bases and at J to 1 base, leaving 3 bases not matched to a gene. This CDR3 contains 15 residues. Germline values: CDR1 LGHNA, CDR2 YNFKEQ. DNA for the CDR3: TGTGCCAGCAGCCAAGATTACGGGGGGTCCTACGAGCAGTACTTC. Protein: CASSQDYGGSYEQYF.

The genes are TRBV11-2 and TRBJ2-5; 9 bases fit TRBD2. V was clipped by 1 base and J by 1 base; unmatched bases: 7. Germline values: CDR1 SGHAT, CDR2 FQNNGV. This CDR3 is 17 amino acids long. The CDR3 loop is CASSLGLAVLSQETQYF. The CDR3 DNA sequence: TGTGCCAGCAGCTTAGGACTAGCGGTACTATCCCAAGAGACCCAGTACTTC.

This chain connects TRBV14 to TRBJ2-3; 8 bases align to TRBD2. Germline CDR1 SGHDN, CDR2 FVKESK. This CDR3 is built from 13 residues. J lost 10 bases, V lost 3 bases, and 6 bases had no gene match. Written as DNA, the CDR3 is TGTGCCAGCAGCCAGGCGTCGCGGGAGGCGCAGTATTTT. Amino acids: CASSQASREAQYF.